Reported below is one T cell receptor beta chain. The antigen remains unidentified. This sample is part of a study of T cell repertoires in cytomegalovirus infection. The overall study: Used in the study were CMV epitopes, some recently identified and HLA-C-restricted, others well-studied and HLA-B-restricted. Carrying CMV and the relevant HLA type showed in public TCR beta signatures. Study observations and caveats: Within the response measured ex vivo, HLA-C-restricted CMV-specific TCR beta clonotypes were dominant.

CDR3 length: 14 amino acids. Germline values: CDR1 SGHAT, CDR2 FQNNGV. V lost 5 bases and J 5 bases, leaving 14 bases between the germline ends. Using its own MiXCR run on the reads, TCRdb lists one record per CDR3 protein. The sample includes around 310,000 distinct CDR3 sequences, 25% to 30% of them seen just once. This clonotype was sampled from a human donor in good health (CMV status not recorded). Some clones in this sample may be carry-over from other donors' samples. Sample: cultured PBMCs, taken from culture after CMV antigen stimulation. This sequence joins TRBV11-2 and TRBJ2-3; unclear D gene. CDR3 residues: CASSGPRDLDTQYF. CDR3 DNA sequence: TGTGCCAGCAGCGGCCCGCGAGACCTAGATACGCAGTATTTT.